Below are 21 T cell receptor beta chains sequenced from a single sample in a study of T cell responses to AZD1222 COVID-19 vaccine. Only in-frame clones appear in the TCRdb table, and some are missing; sequencing was by immunoSEQ multiplex PCR. The data contain around 200,000 clones, around 88% of them seen just once; the ten biggest clones take up about 0.53%. The input for sequencing was peripheral blood, taken on day 0 of AZD1222 vaccination. These receptors all stem from an adult in good health.

This chain links TRBV24-1 with TRBJ1-4, with D unresolved. Germline lookup yields CDR1 KGHDR and CDR2 SFDVKD. CDR3 length equals 14 residues. V lost 4 bases, J lost 6 bases, and 11 bases lay in between. The DNA for the CDR3 is TGTGCCACCAGTGACCCCGGGAGGGATGAAAAACTGTTTTTT. Its translation: CATSDPGRDEKLFF.

V is TRBV18 and J is TRBJ2-7; D remains ambiguous. Trimming removed 0 bases from V and 0 bases from J, with 9 bases in between. The CDR3 runs 15 residues. CDR1 and CDR2 from the germline V gene are KGHSH and LQKENI. The CDR3 nucleotides read TGTGCCAGCTCACCACCTGGGCAGGCCTCCTACGAGCAGTACTTC. Translated, it gives CASSPPGQASYEQYF.

The table lists this clone with a count of one. The chain has TRBV6-1 and TRBJ1-2; 10 bases match TRBD1. Germline V gives CDR1 MNHNS, CDR2 SASEGT. J lost 10 bases, V lost 3 bases, and 8 bases had no gene match. The CDR3 loop spans 14 amino acids. CDR3 region: CASSDVRQGADYTF. The DNA of the CDR3 is TGTGCCAGCAGTGACGTCCGACAGGGGGCCGACTACACCTTC.

CDR3 region: CASSTPGQGRKTQYF. The CDR3 DNA reads as TGTGCCAGCAGTACCCCGGGACAGGGGAGGAAGACCCAGTACTTC. The V call is TRBV6-2 or TRBV6-3, the J call TRBJ2-5; 10 nucleotides agree with TRBD1. The CDR3 is 15 residues long. Germline V gene data show CDR1 as MNHEY and CDR2 as SVGEGT. The junction had 9 bases not matched to a gene; V was cut back by 5 bases and J by 6 bases.

The chain joins TRBV28 to TRBJ1-3; TRBD1 matches at 7 bases. The trim removed 5 bases at V and 0 bases at J, leaving 10 bases unmatched. Germline assignment: CDR1 MDHEN and CDR2 SYDVKM. The CDR3 length is 17 residues. The CDR3, as DNA: TGTGCCAGCAGTCCCGGGACAGTGATACTCTCTGGAAACACCATATATTTT. Protein: CASSPGTVILSGNTIYF. The full variable domain, rest sourced from reference TRBV28 and TRBJ1-3, is DVKVTQSSRYLVKRTGEKVFLECVQDMDHENMFWYRQDPGLGLRLIYFSYDVKMKEKGDIPEGYSVSREKKERFSLILESASTNQTSMYLCASSPGTVILSGNTIYFGEGSWLTVV.

This clone occurred once. The genes are TRBV5-8 and TRBJ1-5; perhaps TRBD1 as D (6 bases). Germline V CDR1 and CDR2: SGHTS, YDEGEE. The CDR3 consists of 16 residues. V lost 5 bases, J lost 6 bases, and 21 bases lay in between. The chain's CDR3 is CASSAVGTRGTQPQHF. CDR3 sequence (DNA): TGTGCCAGCAGTGCGGTCGGGACAAGGGGGACTCAGCCCCAGCATTTT.

A few counts support this clone. This chain uses TRBV5-1 with TRBJ2-7, with 7 nucleotides matching TRBD1. CDR3 length: 16 residues. The germline V gene has CDR1 SGHRS and CDR2 YFSETQ. V lost 4 bases, J lost 3 bases, and 13 bases stayed unmatched. This CDR3 is CASSPRDSRISYEQYF. CDR3 nucleotides: TGCGCCAGCAGCCCCCGGGACAGTAGGATAAGCTACGAGCAGTACTTC.

This chain joins TRBV11-2 and TRBJ1-1, with D tentatively TRBD1 (6 bases). CDR1 is SGHAT, CDR2 FQNNGV, per germline. The V end was cut by 3 bases, the J end by 5 bases, with 10 bases between. The CDR3 is 13 amino acids. The CDR3 is CASSFGQLTEAFF. The CDR3 region has the DNA TGTGCCAGCAGCTTTGGACAGCTTACTGAAGCTTTCTTT.

The V call is TRBV3-1 (or the pseudogene TRBV3-2), the J call TRBJ1-5; D unclear. The ends were cut back, 1 base at V and 1 base at J, with 8 bases in the middle. Germline values: CDR1 LGHDT, CDR2 YNNKEL (reference sequence). The CDR3 loop spans 15 amino acids. CDR3 in DNA: TGTGCCAGCAGCCAAGGGGGTTGGAGCAATCAGCCCCAGCATTTT. Translated: CASSQGGWSNQPQHF.

The V and J genes are TRBV28 and TRBJ2-5; D ambiguous. Germline V gives CDR1 MDHEN, CDR2 SYDVKM. The CDR3 spans 12 residues. Trimming removed 3 bases from V and 5 bases from J, with 7 bases in between. The CDR3: CASSFLGETQYF. Written as DNA, the CDR3 is TGTGCCAGCAGTTTTTTGGGGGAGACCCAGTACTTC.

The chain combines TRBV29-1 with TRBJ2-7, with D unclear. V was cut by 1 base and J by 12 bases, with 25 bases left in between. This CDR3 is built from 15 residues. In germline, CDR1 is SQVTM, CDR2 ANQGSEA. DNA for the CDR3: TGCAGCGTTGAAGCCGCGGAGAACGATCCTACGAGCAGGTACTTC. This gives the protein CSVEAAENDPTSRYF.

V is TRBV5-1 and J is TRBJ2-7; maybe TRBD1 (6 bases). V was clipped by 2 bases and J by 2 bases, with 14 bases between them. The germline V gene encodes CDR1 SGHRS and CDR2 YFSETQ. The CDR3 consists of 15 residues. CDR3 in DNA: TGCGCCAGCAGCTTTAAGGCGGACAGAGCCTACGAGCAGTACTTC. Its translation is CASSFKADRAYEQYF.

The chain is built from TRBV27 and TRBJ2-7, with TRBD1 as a possible D gene (6 bases). CDR3 length equals 13 residues. Germline V gene sequence: CDR1 MNHEY, CDR2 SMNVEV (reference sequence). Trimming took off 11 bases at V and 2 bases at J, with 16 bases between the two ends. CDR3 amino acids: CASKQGPTYEQYF. In DNA form, the CDR3 reads TGTGCCTCCAAGCAGGGGCCAACCTACGAGCAGTACTTC.

V usage is TRBV6-5 and J usage is TRBJ2-7, with a tentative D call TRBD1 (6 bases). This CDR3 is 14 amino acids long. The germline V gene has CDR1 MNHEY and CDR2 SVGAGI. Trimming took 6 bases from V and 4 from J, leaving 16 bases between them. CDR3 residues: CASSRRQEVYEQYF. CDR3 sequence (DNA): TGTGCCAGCAGCCGTCGACAGGAGGTTTACGAGCAGTACTTC.

The rearrangement joins TRBV19 to TRBJ2-7, with 7 bases that match TRBD1. The CDR3 loop spans 14 amino acids. J was trimmed by 4 bases and V by 3 bases; bases with no gene match: 6. CDR1 is LNHDA and CDR2 is SQIVND in the germline V gene (reference sequence). CDR3 bases: TGTGCCAGTAGTATCGGCCAGGGGGTGTACGAGCAGTACTTC. Protein: CASSIGQGVYEQYF.

This clone was seen a single time. V usage is TRBV6-5 and J usage is TRBJ1-6; D remains ambiguous. Trimming left V 8 bases short and J 7 bases short, with 6 bases between. The CDR3 loop spans 11 amino acids. Looked up from germline, CDR1 is MNHEY and CDR2 is SVGAGI. The CDR3 loop is CASQGNSPLHF. CDR3 bases: TGTGCCAGCCAAGGGAATTCACCCCTCCACTTT.

The chain carries TRBV20-1 and TRBJ1-4; maybe TRBD1 (5 bases). The CDR3 extends over 11 amino acids. CDR1 DFQATT and CDR2 SNEGSKA come from the germline V gene (reference sequence). V lost 5 bases to trimming and J lost 13 bases, with 14 bases between them. The CDR3 nucleotides are TGCAGTGCTCCGTCGGGGGGAGGACTGTTTTTT. This encodes CSAPSGGGLFF.

CDR3 sequence reads: CASSWGLAGGQETQYF. The CDR3 nucleotides are TGTGCCAGCAGCTGGGGACTAGCGGGAGGGCAAGAGACCCAGTACTTC. The rearrangement uses TRBV7-2 and TRBJ2-5; 16 nucleotides agree with TRBD2. With V trimmed by 4 bases and J by 2 bases, 1 base remained unmatched. Germline-derived CDR1 and CDR2 are SGHTA and FQGNSA. The CDR3 extends over 16 amino acids.

Turning to this clone: Other DNA sequences within the sample encode an identical CDR3. This chain uses TRBV9 with TRBJ1-6; TRBD1 is a possible D gene (6 bases). The CDR3 sequence is 14 residues long. Trimming removed 4 bases from V and 7 bases from J, with 12 bases in between. Germline V lookup: CDR1 SGDLS, CDR2 YYNGEE. This CDR3 is CASSPTGQNSPLHF. CDR3 bases: TGTGCCAGCAGCCCTACCGGACAGAATTCACCCCTCCACTTT.

J is TRBJ2-3 and V is TRBV15; possible D gene TRBD1, 6 bases. The CDR3 spans 15 residues. The germline V gene encodes CDR1 LNHNV and CDR2 YYDKDF (reference sequence). V lost 0 bases and J lost 2, with 9 bases in between. CDR3 DNA: TGTGCCACCAGCAGAGATGGGGGCCCCACAGATACGCAGTATTTT. Translation: CATSRDGGPTDTQYF. Full variable domain (rest looked up from reference TRBV15 and TRBJ2-3): DAMVIQNPRYQVTQFGKPVTLSCSQTLNHNVMYWYQQKSSQAPKLLFHYYDKDFNNEADTPDNFQSRRPNTSFCFLDIRSPGLGDTAMYLCATSRDGGPTDTQYFGPGTRLTVL.

The chain is built from TRBV10-3 and TRBJ2-5; TRBD2 agrees at 9 bases. V shed 6 bases, J shed 4 bases, and the junction held 9 bases outside the gene matches. The CDR3 contains 15 residues. Germline V lookup: CDR1 ENHRY, CDR2 SYGVKD. In nucleotides, the CDR3 is TGTGCCATCAGAGAAGCGGGGGGAAGTAGAGAGACCCAGTACTTC. Amino acids: CAIREAGGSRETQYF.